The present entry profiles one TCR beta chain with its context. Its specificity is unknown. V lost 4 bases and J lost 4, with 4 bases in between. In germline, CDR1 is SNHLY, CDR2 FYNNEI. This CDR3 region has 11 residues. The data are from a study of response to subunit inactivated influenza vaccine. TCRdb fed the RT-PCR reads into MiXCR, producing one record per CDR3 protein. The table has 600,000 to 850,000 distinct CDR3 sequences, 14% seen once. Study outcomes and limitations: Each seasonal flu vaccination may recruit only limited new T cells, authors suggested.

The chain recombines TRBV2 with TRBJ2-5; D is uncertain. Sequencing was performed on PBMCs from blood, taken 14 days before vaccination. The sequence came from a man aged 50 to 60 who received an inactivated influenza vaccine. CDR3 nucleotide sequence: TGTGCCAGCAGTGTGTTAGAGACCCAGTACTTC. As protein: CASSVLETQYF.